This paragraph covers one TCR beta chain sequence. This clonotype came up many times. The specificity of this receptor is unknown. Base qualities are missing; no much larger clone stands one base away. Germline trimming amounts to 10 bases on V and 1 base on J, with 3 as the count of junction bases outside the gene matches. The CDR3 spans 13 residues, from the cysteine through the phenylalanine. The sequence is cut down to CDR3 DNA, 39 bases in frame from base 1. Looking up the germline V gene yields CDR1 ENHRY and CDR2 SYGVKD. The data are from a study of early T cells in non-severe SARS-CoV-2 infection (dated by TCRdb to 2020 to 2023). In the study overall: TCR sequencing used bulk RNA from unsorted whole blood, so alpha and beta chains could not be paired.

Results and caveats for the whole study, not just this receptor: Matching against VDJdb was skewed toward anti-spike CD8 responses, likely underestimated virus-specific expansions, and missed private and CD4 specificities.

Library prep was done by 5' RACE. Sequencing was performed on a NextSeq 500. In the TCR library protocol, unique molecular identifiers were attached to individual cDNA molecules to correct for PCR bias and sequencing error. TCR alpha and beta chains were both sequenced, and the abundances of alpha and beta sequences in each sample were closely correlated with each other. Regarding the original processing steps: Decombinator V4 was used to perform V gene, J gene and CDR3 annotation of TCR sequences. Expanded TCRs were defined as changing significantly between any two time points under a Poisson model with p below 0.0001. TCR abundances were normalised to the total number of TCRs sequenced per sample and expressed as counts per million. MAIT TCRs were defined by TRAV1-2 paired with TRAJ12, TRAJ20 or TRAJ33, and iNKT TCRs by TRAV10 paired with TRAJ18. VDJdb, accessed on 1 November 2021, was searched for TCRs annotated for CMV, EBV and SARS-CoV-2, and TCRs annotated for more than one antigen were excluded. Using fastp trimming at Q25 and MiXCR clonotype assembly, TCRdb reanalyzed the public sequencing data and kept in-frame beta chains. All rows with the same CDR3 protein become a single entry with the most common DNA and genes. The V and J calls reflect TCRdb's pipeline rather than the authors' work. Here the sample has tens of thousands of distinct CDR3 sequences; roughly 10% occur a single time. The ten largest clones add up to just under 3% of the sample.

Set within a cohort of healthcare workers in London, UK, this nested case-control study involved weekly PCR testing of nasopharyngeal swabs along with blood sampling. Between 23 and 31 March 2020, the week of the UK lockdown, healthcare workers were enrolled and then followed up weekly for as long as 16 weeks. Sequencing was performed on whole blood, taken at baseline. The clonotype comes from an adult who was a healthcare worker with PCR-confirmed SARS-CoV-2 infection or an uninfected control (not recorded which). The V and J genes are TRBV10-3 and TRBJ2-3, and TRBD2 matches 9 of the central bases. The CDR3 corresponds to CATSSGGTDTQYF. The nucleotide sequence is TGTGCCACTTCTAGCGGGGGCACAGATACGCAGTATTTT.